This T cell receptor (beta chain) came from a study of CD8 T cells in Susac syndrome. Looking at the study overall: Patients with Susac syndrome were, at the time of blood collection, therapy-naive, maintained on corticosteroids, or maintained on intravenous immunoglobulin alone.

The CDR3 covers 16 residues. Looked up from germline, CDR1 is SGDLS and CDR2 is YYNGEE. Between the trimmed V and J ends, which lost 0 bases and 5 bases, there was a span of 16 bases. RNA was extracted with the RNeasy kit, and a quantity of about 0.45 to 1 ug was reverse transcribed using random hexamers. By means of immunoSEQ multiplex PCR, TCR beta CDR3 spanning 54 Vbeta and 13 Jbeta underwent amplification. One entry per CDR3 protein, called by TCRdb with MiXCR from the immunoSEQ multiplex PCR reads. The table lists 77,000 or so distinct CDR3 sequences, 85% to 95% of them singletons. The sequenced material came from CD4+ T cells from PBMCs. This chain links TRBV9 with TRBJ2-3; D might be TRBD1 (5 bases). This TCR came from a human donor with Susac syndrome. The CDR3, as DNA: TGTGCCAGCAGCGTAGCTACTGTCGTTCAGGGAGATACGCAGTATTTT. It encodes CASSVATVVQGDTQYF.